The 30 T cell receptor beta chains reported below all come from one sample, sequenced in a study of neoadjuvant anti-PD-1 for oral cavity cancer. Data came from immunoSEQ multiplex PCR; TCRdb stores just in-frame clones and leaves some out. The repertoire holds about 32,000 clones, with just under 80% as singletons. As to time point: after neoadjuvant nivolumab, at surgical resection. The sequences come from PBMCs, collected after nivolumab (anti-PD-1) treatment. The receptor set was obtained from a person between 35 and 79 years old with oral cavity squamous cell carcinoma.

This chain links TRBV7-2 with TRBJ2-2; D remains unclear. Looked up from germline, CDR1 is SGHTA and CDR2 is FQGNSA. Trimming took 3 bases from V and 4 from J, leaving 6 bases between them. The CDR3 consists of 13 residues. The CDR3 here is CASSFSGTGELFF. CDR3 sequence (DNA): TGTGCCAGCAGCTTCAGTGGCACCGGGGAGCTGTTTTTT.

The count of this clone is one. The chain recombines TRBV5-1 with TRBJ2-5; tentatively, D is TRBD1 (6 bases). The CDR3 runs to 15 residues. The V end lost 0 bases, the J end lost 2 bases, and 11 bases lay between the germline ends. The germline V gene has CDR1 SGHRS and CDR2 YFSETQ. The CDR3 spells CASSLGQAKQETQYF. CDR3 DNA: TGCGCCAGCAGCTTGGGACAGGCCAAACAAGAGACCCAGTACTTC. The variable domain in full, completed from reference TRBV5-1 and TRBJ2-5, reads KAGVTQTPRYLIKTRGQQVTLSCSPISGHRSVSWYQQTPGQGLQFLFEYFSETQRNKGNFPGRFSGRQFSNSRSEMNVSTLELGDSALYLCASSLGQAKQETQYFGPGTRLLVL.

J is TRBJ1-5 and V is TRBV25-1; 7 bases are a match to TRBD1. Germline assignment: CDR1 MGHDK and CDR2 SYGVNS. V was clipped by 4 bases and J by 4 bases; unmatched bases: 1. This CDR3 comprises 13 residues. CDR3 coding DNA: TGTGCCAGCAGTGTGACAGGGAATCAGCCCCAGCATTTT. The encoded protein is CASSVTGNQPQHF.

V is TRBV19 and J is TRBJ1-1; TRBD1 agrees at 7 bases. Germline V gene data show CDR1 as LNHDA and CDR2 as SQIVND (reference sequence). CDR3 size: 16 residues. J was trimmed by 1 base and V by 6 bases; bases with no gene match: 11. The CDR3 coding sequence is TGTGCCAGTAGCCTGGACAGGACCCTACAGAACACTGAAGCTTTCTTT. Its protein is CASSLDRTLQNTEAFF.

The sample holds one count of this clone. This CDR3 is also generated by other DNA sequences in the sample. V usage is TRBV27 and J usage is TRBJ1-4; D is unresolved. The CDR3 length is 12 residues. The germline gives CDR1 MNHEY, CDR2 SMNVEV (reference sequence). Trimming stripped 3 bases from V and 8 bases from J, with 7 bases between. The CDR3 here is CASSFIGEKLFF. The CDR3 coding sequence is TGTGCCAGCAGTTTTATTGGGGAAAAACTGTTTTTT.

The chain is built from TRBV21-1 and TRBJ2-7; TRBD2, as called in the table, went unchecked against the DNA. TRBV21-1 is noted as a pseudogene. This CDR3 is 13 amino acids long. CDR3 nucleotide sequence: TGTGCCAGCAGCATTGGGGGAGGATACGAGCAGTACTTC. Its translation is CASSIGGGYEQYF.

The genes are TRBV7-9 and TRBJ2-1, with TRBD2 matching 8 bases. The V segment lost 3 bases and the J segment 1 base; nucleotides outside the gene matches: 8. In germline, CDR1 is SEHNR, CDR2 FQNEAQ (reference sequence). This CDR3 spans 17 amino acids. The CDR3 nucleotides read TGTGCCAGCAGCTTGAGGTTAGCGGGGTCTTCCTACAATGAGCAGTTCTTC. It translates to CASSLRLAGSSYNEQFF.

V is TRBV6-1 and J is TRBJ1-1; maybe TRBD1 (5 bases). CDR3 length: 13 amino acids. The germline V and J ends were trimmed by 6 bases and 6 bases, with 14 bases remaining between them. The V gene's germline CDR1 is MNHNS and CDR2 SASEGT. The DNA of the CDR3 is TGTGCCAGCAGGATGGGGGGGAGTGCTGAAGCTTTCTTT. Translation: CASRMGGSAEAFF.

V gene TRBV7-6 combines with J gene TRBJ1-1; no clear D gene. Germline values: CDR1 SGHVS, CDR2 FNYEAQ. The CDR3 length is 13 residues. V lost 2 bases to trimming and J lost 7 bases, with 11 bases between them. The CDR3 loop reads CASSLRPSGEAFF. The CDR3 DNA is TGTGCCAGCAGCTTACGCCCCAGCGGTGAAGCTTTCTTT.

The chain joins TRBV19 to TRBJ2-7, with 12 positions matching TRBD1. This CDR3 is built from 14 residues. V trimming: 5 bases; J trimming: 6 bases; junction bases outside the gene matches: 5. Germline assignment: CDR1 LNHDA and CDR2 SQIVND (reference sequence). The CDR3 DNA reads as TGTGCCAGTAGTGAGGGGACAGGGGGCGCCGAGCAGTACTTC. Its protein is CASSEGTGGAEQYF.

This clone was observed once. This chain joins TRBV5-1 and TRBJ1-3; TRBD1 is a possible D gene (5 bases). The V gene lost 0 bases and the J gene lost 1 base, with 11 bases spanning the gap. Germline CDR1 SGHRS, CDR2 YFSETQ. CDR3 size: 16 residues. The CDR3 protein is CASSLAGGGSGNTIYF. In DNA, the CDR3 is TGCGCCAGCAGCTTGGCCGGTGGGGGGTCTGGAAACACCATATATTTT.

The CDR3 nucleotides are TGCGCCAGCAGCCCCCAGGTGGGGTGGGGTGAGCAGTTCTTC. It yields the protein CASSPQVGWGEQFF. V and J are TRBV4-1 and TRBJ2-1; D gene ambiguous. CDR1 and CDR2 (germline): MGHRA, YSYEKL. Trimming removed 4 bases from V and 9 bases from J, with 16 bases in between. The length of the CDR3 is 14 residues.

The J gene is TRBJ2-1, the V gene TRBV4-3; the match to TRBD2 covers 9 bases. Germline CDR1 LGHNA, CDR2 YSLEER. The CDR3 is 15 residues long. With V trimmed by 5 bases and J by 7 bases, 9 bases remained unmatched. The CDR3 sequence is CASSIGRGGFNEQFF. CDR3 DNA sequence: TGCGCCAGCAGCATCGGGCGGGGGGGGTTTAATGAGCAGTTCTTC.

This clone was counted a few times. The chain carries TRBV6-1 and TRBJ2-5; 9 positions match TRBD1. CDR3 length: 14 residues. Germline V CDR1 and CDR2: MNHNS, SASEGT. Trimming cost V 1 base and J 4 bases; bases outside gene matches: 1. This CDR3 is CASSEGTGVETQYF. The DNA for the CDR3 is TGTGCCAGCAGTGAAGGGACAGGGGTAGAGACCCAGTACTTC.

The rearrangement joins TRBV10-2 to TRBJ2-1; the match to TRBD2 covers 10 bases. CDR3 length equals 14 residues. The junction had 1 base not matched to a gene; V was cut back by 5 bases and J by 3 bases. Germline lookup yields CDR1 WSHSY and CDR2 SAAADI. The CDR3 DNA sequence: TGCGCCAGCAGTCCTAGCGGGGGCTACAATGAGCAGTTCTTC. It is translated as CASSPSGGYNEQFF.

V usage is TRBV4-3 and J usage is TRBJ1-4; no reliable D call. The germline gives CDR1 LGHNA, CDR2 YSLEER. The CDR3 has 13 amino acids. Trimming shortened V by 1 base and J by 8 bases, and 8 bases separated the two germline ends. This CDR3 is CASSQGAGEKLFF. CDR3 nucleotides: TGCGCCAGCAGCCAAGGGGCCGGGGAAAAACTGTTTTTT.

As regards this clone: The same CDR3 can be traced to other DNA sequences in this sample. The chain couples TRBV11-2 to TRBJ2-3; the match to TRBD1 covers 8 bases. The CDR3 runs 15 residues. CDR1 is SGHAT and CDR2 is FQNNGV in the germline V gene. V dropped 1 base and J dropped 6; count of bases not matched to a gene: 6. The CDR3 DNA reads as TGTGCCAGCAGCTTAGGGCAGGGGGCGCCGGATACGCAGTATTTT. Its protein product is CASSLGQGAPDTQYF.

The chain recombines TRBV14 with TRBJ2-5; D is possibly TRBD1 (5 bases). The CDR3 has 17 amino acids. The germline V gene has CDR1 SGHDN and CDR2 FVKESK. V lost 7 bases, J lost 7 bases, and 28 bases lay in between. CDR3 region: CASTFTLDSKPYRTQYF. DNA for the CDR3: TGTGCCAGCACCTTTACCCTCGACAGTAAACCGTATCGGACCCAGTACTTC. The full variable domain, its missing parts supplied by reference TRBV14 and TRBJ2-5, is EAGVTQFPSHSVIEKGQTVTLRCDPISGHDNLYWYRRVMGKEIKFLLHFVKESKQDESGMPNNRFLAERTGGTYSTLKVQPAELEDSGVYFCASTFTLDSKPYRTQYFGPGTRLLVL.

This chain connects TRBV11-2 to TRBJ2-3; no definite D call. CDR1 and CDR2 from the germline V gene are SGHAT and FQNNGV. The length of the CDR3 is 14 residues. The V and J ends lost 3 bases and 0 bases respectively, with 7 bases between them. The CDR3, as DNA: TGTGCCAGCAGCTTGAACCCTAGCACAGATACGCAGTATTTT. This gives the protein CASSLNPSTDTQYF.

The rearrangement links TRBV7-9 to TRBJ1-1; 7 nucleotides align to TRBD1. From germline, CDR1 is SEHNR and CDR2 FQNEAQ (reference sequence). The junction had 12 bases not matched to a gene; V was cut back by 5 bases and J by 3 bases. The CDR3 is made up of 16 amino acids. Here the CDR3 reads CASSVRQGALDTEAFF. CDR3 sequence (DNA): TGTGCCAGCAGCGTCCGACAGGGAGCCCTGGACACTGAAGCTTTCTTT.

This sequence joins TRBV4-3 and TRBJ1-5; 8 nucleotides match TRBD1. Germline CDR1 and CDR2: LGHNA and YSLEER. Trimming cost V 2 bases and J 2 bases; bases outside gene matches: 2. This CDR3 comprises 15 residues. The CDR3 DNA sequence: TGCGCCAGCAGCCAAACAGGGGGTGGCAATCAGCCCCAGCATTTT. The encoded protein is CASSQTGGGNQPQHF.

The chain uses TRBV2 and TRBJ2-1; perhaps TRBD2 as D (9 bases). V was cut by 4 bases and J by 0 bases, with 22 bases left in between. The CDR3 extends over 19 amino acids. CDR1 is SNHLY, CDR2 FYNNEI, per germline. DNA of the CDR3: TGTGCCAGCAGTGGGAGGCAGGGGGCTAGCGGGACCTCCTACAATGAGCAGTTCTTC. It translates to CASSGRQGASGTSYNEQFF.

This clone was picked up a small number of times. This chain links TRBV11-2 with TRBJ2-5, with TRBD1 as a possible D gene (6 bases). V was trimmed by 1 base and J by 0 bases, leaving 12 bases between them. The CDR3 loop spans 16 amino acids. The V gene's germline CDR1 is SGHAT and CDR2 FQNNGV. The CDR3 DNA follows: TGTGCCAGCAGCTTAGGCGGACAGAAGTACCAAGAGACCCAGTACTTC. Encoded protein: CASSLGGQKYQETQYF.

V gene TRBV5-6 combines with J gene TRBJ1-2, with D possibly being TRBD1 (6 bases). Trimming removed 3 bases at V and 2 bases at J, with 14 bases between. CDR1 SGHDT and CDR2 YYEEEE come from the germline V gene. The CDR3 has 15 amino acids. CDR3 amino acids: CASSWRGGGNYGYTF. The CDR3, as DNA: TGTGCCAGCAGCTGGCGGGGAGGGGGAAACTATGGCTACACCTTC.

In its sample, this clone was seen a few times. The chain joins TRBV6-5 to TRBJ2-1; possibly TRBD1 for D (7 bases). Germline lookup yields CDR1 MNHEY and CDR2 SVGAGI. This CDR3 is built from 12 residues. V was pared by 6 bases and J by 12 bases, with 15 bases between. This chain's CDR3 is CASSSGQGGQFF. The CDR3 DNA follows: TGTGCCAGCAGCTCCGGTCAGGGGGGGCAGTTCTTC.

This clone was seen once. The gene calls are TRBV10-3 and TRBJ1-2; 12 bases are a match to TRBD1. This CDR3 comprises 15 residues. Per germline, CDR1 ENHRY and CDR2 SYGVKD. J gave up 5 bases and V 3 bases, and 4 bases lay outside the gene matches. This CDR3 reads CAISEWGQGAYGYTF. CDR3 DNA: TGTGCCATCAGTGAATGGGGACAGGGGGCGTATGGCTACACCTTC.

V usage is TRBV15 and J usage is TRBJ1-5; 9 bases map to TRBD1. Germline assignment: CDR1 LNHNV and CDR2 YYDKDF (reference sequence). V shed 1 base, J shed 6 bases, and the junction held 4 bases outside the gene matches. The CDR3 spans 15 residues. In DNA, the CDR3 is TGTGCCACCAGCAGAGGGGACAGGGTAGGTCAGCCCCAGCATTTT. Protein sequence: CATSRGDRVGQPQHF.

The chain uses TRBV13 and TRBJ2-1; 7 bases match TRBD2. The V gene end was trimmed by 2 bases and the J gene end by 4 bases; junction bases not matched to a gene: 8. CDR3 length: 16 amino acids. The V gene's germline CDR1 is PRHDT and CDR2 FYEKMQ (reference sequence). The CDR3 loop is CASSLPQPGGYNEQFF. DNA of the CDR3: TGTGCCAGCAGCTTACCCCAGCCGGGGGGATACAATGAGCAGTTCTTC.

The chain joins TRBV6-4 to TRBJ2-4; perhaps TRBD2 as D (6 bases). The CDR3 is 13 amino acids. CDR1 and CDR2 (germline): MRHNA, SNTAGT. V lost 7 bases and J 3 bases, leaving 10 bases between the germline ends. CDR3 bases: TGTGCCAGCAATCGGGGAGGCAAAAACATTCAGTACTTC. It yields the protein CASNRGGKNIQYF.

The genes are TRBV6-5 and TRBJ1-1, with D possibly being TRBD1 (6 bases). This CDR3 region has 15 residues. CDR1 is MNHEY, CDR2 SVGAGI, per germline. Trimming left V 2 bases short and J 0 bases short, with 10 bases between. This CDR3 is CASSYDQGMNTEAFF. The CDR3 nucleotides read TGTGCCAGCAGTTACGACCAGGGGATGAACACTGAAGCTTTCTTT.